This T cell receptor (beta chain) was captured by sequencing in a study of blood T cell repertoires in COVID-19. For the study at large: Sources were T cells, B-cell-depleted T cells, or PBMCs; the material itself was cDNA or gDNA.

This clone came up once. Measured with immunoSEQ multiplex PCR; TCRdb has only the in-frame clones, and not every one. The table has some 490,000 clones, approximately 85% seen once. The TCR sequence derives from a human donor in a cohort sampled during active COVID-19. Sequencing used peripheral blood.

For the CDR3, the DNA is TGCGCCAGCAGCCCTGGGGGGGCTTATGGAAACACCATATATTTT. Amino acids: CASSPGGAYGNTIYF. The chain joins TRBV5-1 to TRBJ1-3, with D perhaps matching TRBD1 (6 bases). Germline values: CDR1 SGHRS, CDR2 YFSETQ. The CDR3 has 15 amino acids. The V gene lost 4 bases and the J gene lost 3 bases, with 14 bases spanning the gap.